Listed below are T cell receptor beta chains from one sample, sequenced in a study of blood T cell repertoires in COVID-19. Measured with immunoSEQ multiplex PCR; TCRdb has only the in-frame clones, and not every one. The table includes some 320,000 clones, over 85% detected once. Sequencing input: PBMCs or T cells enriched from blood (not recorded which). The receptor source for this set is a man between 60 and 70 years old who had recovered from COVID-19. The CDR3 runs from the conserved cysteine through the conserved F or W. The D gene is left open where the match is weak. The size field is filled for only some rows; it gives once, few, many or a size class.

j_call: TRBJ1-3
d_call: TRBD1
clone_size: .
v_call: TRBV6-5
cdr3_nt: TGTGCCAGGGGACAGGGGGCGGGAAACACCATATATTTT
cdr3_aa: CARGQGAGNTIYF

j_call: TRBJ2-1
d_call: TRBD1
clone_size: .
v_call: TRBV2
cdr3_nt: TGTGCCAGCAAGGGACAGGGGGTCCCCAATGAGCAGTTCTTC
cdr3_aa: CASKGQGVPNEQFF

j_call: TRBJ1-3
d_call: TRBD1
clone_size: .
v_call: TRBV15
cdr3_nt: TGTGCCACCAGCAGAAACTACCAGGGGGCCAACACCATATATTTT
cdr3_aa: CATSRNYQGANTIYF

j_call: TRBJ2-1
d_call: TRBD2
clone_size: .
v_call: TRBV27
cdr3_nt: TGTGCCAGTGCGGGAGGTCGAGACAATGAGCAGTTCTTC
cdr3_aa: CASAGGRDNEQFF

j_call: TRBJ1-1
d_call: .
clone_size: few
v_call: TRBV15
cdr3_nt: TGTGCCACCAGCAGAGGGGGGGGCACTGAAGCTTTCTTT
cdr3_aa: CATSRGGGTEAFF

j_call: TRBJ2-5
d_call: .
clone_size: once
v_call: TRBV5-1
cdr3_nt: TGCGCCAGCACCGAAGACTCACAAGAGACCCAGTACTTC
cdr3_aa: CASTEDSQETQYF

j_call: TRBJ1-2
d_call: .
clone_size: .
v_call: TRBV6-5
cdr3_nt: TGTGCCAGCAGTTACTCCTACTCGTACACAGGGCATGGCTACACCTTC
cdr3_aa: CASSYSYSYTGHGYTF

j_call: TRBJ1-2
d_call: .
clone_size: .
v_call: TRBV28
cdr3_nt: TGTGCCAGCAGTTTAGAGGGAAATGGCTACACCTTC
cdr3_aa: CASSLEGNGYTF

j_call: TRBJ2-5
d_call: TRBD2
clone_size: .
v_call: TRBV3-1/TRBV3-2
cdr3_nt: TGTGCCAGCAGCCAAACTTTCTCGCGGGGGGCGCCTTGGGGGGAGACCCAGTACTTC
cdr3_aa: CASSQTFSRGAPWGETQYF

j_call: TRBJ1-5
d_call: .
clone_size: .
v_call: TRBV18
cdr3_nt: TGTGCCAGCTCTCCCGTGGGGGGGAACAATCAGCCCCAGCATTTT
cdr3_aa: CASSPVGGNNQPQHF

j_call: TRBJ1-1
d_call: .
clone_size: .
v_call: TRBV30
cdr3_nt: TGTGCCTGGAGTGTGAAGCCCCGGGGGACAGCTTTCTTT
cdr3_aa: CAWSVKPRGTAFF

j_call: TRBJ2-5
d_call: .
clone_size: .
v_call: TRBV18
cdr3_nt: TGTGCCAGCTCAACGTACGGGGAGACCCAGTACTTC
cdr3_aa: CASSTYGETQYF

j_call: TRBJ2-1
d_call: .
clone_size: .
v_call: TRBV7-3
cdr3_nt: TGTGCCAGCAGCGGCAGCACAGGGTTAAATGAGCAGTTCTTC
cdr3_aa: CASSGSTGLNEQFF

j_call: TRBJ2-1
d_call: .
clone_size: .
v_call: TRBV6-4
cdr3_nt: TGTGCCAGCAGTGACCGTGCTAGCTCCTACAATGAGCAGTTCTTC
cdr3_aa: CASSDRASSYNEQFF

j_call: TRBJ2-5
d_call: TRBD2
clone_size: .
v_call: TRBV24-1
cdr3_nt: TGTGCCACCAGTGATTCCGACGGGGGGACCCAAGAGACCCAGTACTTC
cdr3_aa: CATSDSDGGTQETQYF

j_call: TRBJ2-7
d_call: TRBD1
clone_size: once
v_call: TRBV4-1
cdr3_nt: TGCGCCAGCAGCCAGGCTGCGGGGACAGGGATGAAGCAGTACTTC
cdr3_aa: CASSQAAGTGMKQYF

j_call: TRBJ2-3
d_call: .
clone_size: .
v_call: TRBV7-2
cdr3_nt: TGTGCCAGCAGCTCCATCGGACAGCGCGGTTCAGATACGCAGTATTTT
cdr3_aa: CASSSIGQRGSDTQYF

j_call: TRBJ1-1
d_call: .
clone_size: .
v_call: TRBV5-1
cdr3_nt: TGCGCCAGCTCGGACAATTGGAACACTGAAGCTTTCTTT
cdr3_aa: CASSDNWNTEAFF

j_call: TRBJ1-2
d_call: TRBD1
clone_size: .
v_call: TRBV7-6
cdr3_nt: TGTGCCAGCAGCTTAGTCTCGGGACAGGGCTCCACTAACTATGGCTACACCTTC
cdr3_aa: CASSLVSGQGSTNYGYTF

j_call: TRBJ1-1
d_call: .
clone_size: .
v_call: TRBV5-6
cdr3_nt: TGTGCCAGCAGCGATAAAAGCTGGACTGAAGCTTTCTTT
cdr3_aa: CASSDKSWTEAFF

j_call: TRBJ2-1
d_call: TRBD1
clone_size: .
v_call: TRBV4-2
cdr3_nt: TGTGCCAGCGCACACCCGGGGACAGGGGGGCTTAATGAGCAGTTCTTC
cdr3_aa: CASAHPGTGGLNEQFF

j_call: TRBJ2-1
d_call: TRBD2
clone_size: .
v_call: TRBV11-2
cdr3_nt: TGTGCCAGCAGCTTGGGACTATCGAACAATGAGCAGTTCTTC
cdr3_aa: CASSLGLSNNEQFF

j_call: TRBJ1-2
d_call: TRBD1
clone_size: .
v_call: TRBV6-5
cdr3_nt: TGTGCCAGCAGGAGGACAGGGATTAACCATGGCTACACCTTC
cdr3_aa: CASRRTGINHGYTF

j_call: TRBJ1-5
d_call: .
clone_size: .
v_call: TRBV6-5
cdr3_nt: TGTGCCAGCGTTGAACAGGGTACCATTCAGCCCCAGCATTTT
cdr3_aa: CASVEQGTIQPQHF

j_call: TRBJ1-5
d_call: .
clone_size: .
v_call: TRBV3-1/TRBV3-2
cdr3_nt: TGTGCCAGCAGCCAAGTTCGCGATCAGCCCCAGCATTTT
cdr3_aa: CASSQVRDQPQHF

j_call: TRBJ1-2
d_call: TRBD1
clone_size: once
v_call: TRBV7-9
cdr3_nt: TGTGCCAGCAGCTTCGGCCAGGGGGCCGCAGGGAATGGCTACACCTTC
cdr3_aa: CASSFGQGAAGNGYTF

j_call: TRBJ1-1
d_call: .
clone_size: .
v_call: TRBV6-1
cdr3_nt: TGTGCCAGCAGATGGACGTCCGGGGACACTGAAGCTTTCTTT
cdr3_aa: CASRWTSGDTEAFF

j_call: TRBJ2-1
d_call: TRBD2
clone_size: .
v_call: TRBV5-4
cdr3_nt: TGTGCCAGCAGCCCATTAGCGGGGGGCCTCCATAAGGAGTTCTTC
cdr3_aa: CASSPLAGGLHKEFF

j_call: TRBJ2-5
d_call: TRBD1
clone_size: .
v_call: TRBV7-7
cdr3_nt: TGTGCTAGCAGCCGGGACAGGGGCCCTCAAGAGACCCAGTACTTC
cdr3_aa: CASSRDRGPQETQYF

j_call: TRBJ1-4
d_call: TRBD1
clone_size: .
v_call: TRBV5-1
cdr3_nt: TGCGCCAGCAGCTTGGGGGACAGGAGAGAACTGTTTTTT
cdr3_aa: CASSLGDRRELFF

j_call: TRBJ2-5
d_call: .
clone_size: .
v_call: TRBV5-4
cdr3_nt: TGTGCCAGCAGCTTGGCTCAGCGAGAGACCCAGTACTTC
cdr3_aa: CASSLAQRETQYF

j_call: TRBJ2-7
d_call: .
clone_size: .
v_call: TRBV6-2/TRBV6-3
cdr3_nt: TGTGCCAGCAGTTCACAGGGTTCAACCTACGAGCAGTACTTC
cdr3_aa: CASSSQGSTYEQYF

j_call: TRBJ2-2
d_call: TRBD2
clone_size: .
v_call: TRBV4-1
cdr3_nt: TGCGCCAGCAGCCAAGTTCGCGGCGGGGGAACCGGGGAGCTGTTTTTT
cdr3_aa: CASSQVRGGGTGELFF

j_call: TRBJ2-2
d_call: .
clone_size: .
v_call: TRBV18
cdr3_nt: TGTGCCAGCTCACGCGGGACGGTAGACACCGGGGAGCTGTTTTTT
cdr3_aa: CASSRGTVDTGELFF

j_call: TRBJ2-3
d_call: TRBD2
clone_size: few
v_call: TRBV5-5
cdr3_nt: TGTGCCAGCAGCTTGTCTAGCGGGACCCGCACGCAGTATTTT
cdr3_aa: CASSLSSGTRTQYF

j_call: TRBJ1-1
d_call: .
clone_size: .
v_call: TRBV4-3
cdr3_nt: TGCGCCAGCAGCCAAGAGCTCGGAGACCGGGACACTGAAGCTTTCTTT
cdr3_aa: CASSQELGDRDTEAFF

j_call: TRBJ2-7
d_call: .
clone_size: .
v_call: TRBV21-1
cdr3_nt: TGTGCCAGCAGCCCCTGTGCAGCCTACGAGCAGTACTTC
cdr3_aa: CASSPCAAYEQYF

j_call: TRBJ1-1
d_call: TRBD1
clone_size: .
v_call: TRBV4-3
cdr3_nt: TGCGCCAGCAGCAGGACAGGCTTGAACACTGAAGCTTTCTTT
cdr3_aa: CASSRTGLNTEAFF

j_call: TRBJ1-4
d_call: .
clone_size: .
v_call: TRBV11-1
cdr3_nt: TGTGCCAGCAGCGTCAGGGAATGGGAAAAACTGTTTTTT
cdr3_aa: CASSVREWEKLFF

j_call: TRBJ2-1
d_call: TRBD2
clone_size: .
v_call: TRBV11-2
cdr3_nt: TGTGCCAGCAGCTTAGTTCTGGGACTATACAATGAGCAGTTCTTC
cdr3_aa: CASSLVLGLYNEQFF

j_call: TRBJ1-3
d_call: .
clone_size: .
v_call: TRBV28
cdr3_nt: TGTGCCAGCAGCCAGGGGCTCGGGAACACCATATATTTT
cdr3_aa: CASSQGLGNTIYF

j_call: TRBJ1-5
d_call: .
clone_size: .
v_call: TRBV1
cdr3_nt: TGCACCAGCAGCCAAGAAAAACGGAGGAATCAGCCCCAGCATTTT
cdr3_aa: CTSSQEKRRNQPQHF

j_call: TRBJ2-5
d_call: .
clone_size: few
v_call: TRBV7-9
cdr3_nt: TGTGCCAGCAGCCCACCGGGACTGCAAGAGACCCAGTACTTC
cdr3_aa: CASSPPGLQETQYF

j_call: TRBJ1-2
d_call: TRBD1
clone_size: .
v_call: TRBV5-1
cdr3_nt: TGCGCCAGCAGCGCTGACAGGGGGCGTTATGGCTACACCTTC
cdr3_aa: CASSADRGRYGYTF

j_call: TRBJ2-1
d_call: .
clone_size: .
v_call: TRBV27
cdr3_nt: TGTGCCAGCGCGAGATTAGTCTACAATGAGCAGTTCTTC
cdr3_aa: CASARLVYNEQFF

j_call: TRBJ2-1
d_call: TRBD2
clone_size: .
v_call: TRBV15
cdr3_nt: TGTGCCACCAGCAGAGATTCACTAGCGGGGGTCCCCTCCTACAATGAGCAGTTCTTC
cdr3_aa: CATSRDSLAGVPSYNEQFF

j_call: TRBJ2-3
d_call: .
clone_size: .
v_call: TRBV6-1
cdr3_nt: TGTGCCAGCAGTGAATTCCCCCTGGGGGCAGGCGTTGTCACAGATACGCAGTATTTT
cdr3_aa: CASSEFPLGAGVVTDTQYF

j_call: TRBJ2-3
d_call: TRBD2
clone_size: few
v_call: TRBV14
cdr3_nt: TGTGCCAGCAGCCCCCTTGCGGGAGGGCCAAATACGCAGTATTTT
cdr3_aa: CASSPLAGGPNTQYF

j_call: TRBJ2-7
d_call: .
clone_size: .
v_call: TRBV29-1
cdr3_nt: TGCAGCGCAGAGGGACAAACCTCCTACGAGCAGTACTTC
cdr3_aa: CSAEGQTSYEQYF

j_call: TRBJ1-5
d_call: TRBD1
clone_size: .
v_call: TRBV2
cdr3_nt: TGTGCCAGCAGTGCCCCCCTGGACAGGGGGCTGAGCAATCAGCCCCAGCATTTT
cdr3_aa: CASSAPLDRGLSNQPQHF

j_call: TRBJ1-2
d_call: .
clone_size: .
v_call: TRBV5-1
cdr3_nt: TGCGCCAGCAGCCCGAATATTCAGGCACAAGGCTACACCTTC
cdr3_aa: CASSPNIQAQGYTF

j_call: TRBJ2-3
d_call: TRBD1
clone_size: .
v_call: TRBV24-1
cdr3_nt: TGTGCCACCAGTCCCGGGACAGGGAGAACAGATACGCAGTATTTT
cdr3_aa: CATSPGTGRTDTQYF

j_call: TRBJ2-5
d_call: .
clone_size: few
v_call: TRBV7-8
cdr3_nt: TGTGCCAGCAGCTTACTAGAGACCCAGTACTTC
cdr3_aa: CASSLLETQYF